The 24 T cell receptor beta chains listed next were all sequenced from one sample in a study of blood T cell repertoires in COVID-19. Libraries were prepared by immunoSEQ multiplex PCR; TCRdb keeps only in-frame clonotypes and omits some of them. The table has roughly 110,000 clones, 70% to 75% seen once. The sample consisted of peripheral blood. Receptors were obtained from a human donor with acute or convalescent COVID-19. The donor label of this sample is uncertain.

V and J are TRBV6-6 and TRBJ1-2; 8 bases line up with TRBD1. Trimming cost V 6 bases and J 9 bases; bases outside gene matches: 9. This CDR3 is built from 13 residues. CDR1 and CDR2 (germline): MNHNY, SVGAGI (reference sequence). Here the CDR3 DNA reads TGTGCCAGCAGGACCGGACAGGGTCTGCGCTACACCTTC. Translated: CASRTGQGLRYTF.

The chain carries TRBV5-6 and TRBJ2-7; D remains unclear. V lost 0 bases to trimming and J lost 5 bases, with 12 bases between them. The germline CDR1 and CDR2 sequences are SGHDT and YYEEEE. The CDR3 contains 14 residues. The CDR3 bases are TGTGCCAGCAGCTTGGTGAGCAGGCCCCACGAGCAGTACTTC. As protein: CASSLVSRPHEQYF.

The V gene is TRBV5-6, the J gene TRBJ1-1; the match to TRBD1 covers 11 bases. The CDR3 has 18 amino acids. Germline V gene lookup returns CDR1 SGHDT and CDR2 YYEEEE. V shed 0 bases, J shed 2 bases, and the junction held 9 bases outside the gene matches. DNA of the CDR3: TGTGCCAGCAGCTTGGGTCTCGCGGACAGGGGGCGTAACACTGAAGCTTTCTTT. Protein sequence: CASSLGLADRGRNTEAFF. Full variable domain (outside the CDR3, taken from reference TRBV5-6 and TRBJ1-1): DAGVTQSPTHLIKTRGQQVTLRCSPKSGHDTVSWYQQALGQGPQFIFQYYEEEERQRGNFPDRFSGHQFPNYSSELNVNALLLGDSALYLCASSLGLADRGRNTEAFFGQGTRLTVV.

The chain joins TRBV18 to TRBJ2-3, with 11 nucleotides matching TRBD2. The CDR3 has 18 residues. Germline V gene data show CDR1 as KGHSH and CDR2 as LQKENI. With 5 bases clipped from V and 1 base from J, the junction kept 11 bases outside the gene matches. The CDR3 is CASSRTSGSSRGTDTQYF. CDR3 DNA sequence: TGTGCCAGCTCAAGGACTAGCGGGTCCTCCCGCGGCACAGATACGCAGTATTTT.

The CDR3 protein is CASSFQGANTEAFF. CDR3 DNA sequence: TGTGCCAGCAGTTTTCAGGGGGCGAACACTGAAGCTTTCTTT. J is TRBJ1-1 and V is TRBV2; 8 bases match TRBD1. Germline CDR1 reads SNHLY; CDR2 reads FYNNEI. V was pared by 5 bases and J by 1 base, with 3 bases of the junction left unmatched. The CDR3 covers 14 residues.

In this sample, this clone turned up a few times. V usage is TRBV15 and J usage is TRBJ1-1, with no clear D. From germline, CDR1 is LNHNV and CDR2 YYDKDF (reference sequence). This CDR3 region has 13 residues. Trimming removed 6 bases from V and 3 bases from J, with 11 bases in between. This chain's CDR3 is CATRGRGDTEAFF. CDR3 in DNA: TGTGCCACCAGGGGTCGAGGAGACACTGAAGCTTTCTTT. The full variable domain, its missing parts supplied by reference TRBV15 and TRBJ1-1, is DAMVIQNPRYQVTQFGKPVTLSCSQTLNHNVMYWYQQKSSQAPKLLFHYYDKDFNNEADTPDNFQSRRPNTSFCFLDIRSPGLGDTAMYLCATRGRGDTEAFFGQGTRLTVV.

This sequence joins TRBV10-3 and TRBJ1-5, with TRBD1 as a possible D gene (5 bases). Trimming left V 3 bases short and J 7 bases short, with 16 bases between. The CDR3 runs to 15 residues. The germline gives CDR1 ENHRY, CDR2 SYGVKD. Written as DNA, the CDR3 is TGTGCCATCAGTGAAGGTGGCAGGGCAGGGCAGCCCCAGCATTTT. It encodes CAISEGGRAGQPQHF.

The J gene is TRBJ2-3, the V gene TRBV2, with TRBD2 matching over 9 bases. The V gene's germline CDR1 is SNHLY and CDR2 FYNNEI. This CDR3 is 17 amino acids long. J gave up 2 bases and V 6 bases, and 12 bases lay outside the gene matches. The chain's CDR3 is CASSLRWLAGFTDTQYF. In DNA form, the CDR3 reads TGTGCCAGCAGCCTACGGTGGCTAGCGGGGTTCACAGATACGCAGTATTTT.

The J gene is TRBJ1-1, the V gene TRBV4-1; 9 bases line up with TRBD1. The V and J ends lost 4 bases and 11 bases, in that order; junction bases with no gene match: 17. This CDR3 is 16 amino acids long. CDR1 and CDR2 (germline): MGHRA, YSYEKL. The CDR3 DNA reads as TGCGCCAGCAGCCTCATTTTCTCCCGGGACAGGGCGAAGGCTTTCTTT. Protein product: CASSLIFSRDRAKAFF.

For the CDR3, the DNA is TGCGCCAGCAGCTTGCGTCGGTACTACACAGATACGCAGTATTTT. The encoded protein is CASSLRRYYTDTQYF. The chain recombines TRBV5-1 with TRBJ2-3; D call uncertain. Germline V gene data show CDR1 as SGHRS and CDR2 as YFSETQ. The CDR3 sequence is 15 residues long. V dropped 1 base and J dropped 2 bases, with 11 bases sitting between them.

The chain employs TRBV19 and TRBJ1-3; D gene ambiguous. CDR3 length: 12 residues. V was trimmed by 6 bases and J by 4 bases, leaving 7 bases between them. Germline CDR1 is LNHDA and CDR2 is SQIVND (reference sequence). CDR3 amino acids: CASSPLGNTIYF. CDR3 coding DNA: TGTGCCAGTAGCCCTCTGGGAAACACCATATATTTT.

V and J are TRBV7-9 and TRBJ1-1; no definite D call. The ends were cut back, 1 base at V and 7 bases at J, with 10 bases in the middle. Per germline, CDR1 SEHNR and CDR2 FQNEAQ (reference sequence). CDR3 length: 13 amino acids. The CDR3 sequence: CASSLGGLDEAFF. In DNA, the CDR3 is TGTGCCAGCAGCTTAGGAGGGTTGGATGAAGCTTTCTTT. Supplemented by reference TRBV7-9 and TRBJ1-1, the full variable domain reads DTGVSQNPRHKITKRGQNVTFRCDPISEHNRLYWYRQTLGQGPEFLTYFQNEAQLEKSRLLSDRFSAERPKGSFSTLEIQRTEQGDSAMYLCASSLGGLDEAFFGQGTRLTVV.

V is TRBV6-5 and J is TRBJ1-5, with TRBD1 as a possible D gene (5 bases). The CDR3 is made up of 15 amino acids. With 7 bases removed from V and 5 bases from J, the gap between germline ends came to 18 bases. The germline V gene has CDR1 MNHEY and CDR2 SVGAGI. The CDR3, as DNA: TGTGCCAGCACCCAAGGGCGGGGGAGTCATCAGCCCCAGCATTTT. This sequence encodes CASTQGRGSHQPQHF.

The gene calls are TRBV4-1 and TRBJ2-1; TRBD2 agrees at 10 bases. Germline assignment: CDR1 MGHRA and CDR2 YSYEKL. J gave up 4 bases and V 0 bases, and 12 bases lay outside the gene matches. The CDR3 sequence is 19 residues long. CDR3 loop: CASSQDAASGGAVYNEQFF. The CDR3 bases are TGCGCCAGCAGCCAAGATGCGGCCAGCGGGGGGGCTGTTTACAATGAGCAGTTCTTC.

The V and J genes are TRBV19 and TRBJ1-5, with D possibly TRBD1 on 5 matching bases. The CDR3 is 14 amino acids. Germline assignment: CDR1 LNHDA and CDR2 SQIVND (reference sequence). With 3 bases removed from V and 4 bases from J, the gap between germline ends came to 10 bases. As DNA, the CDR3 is TGTGCCAGTAGTATCGGACACACTAATCAGCCCCAGCATTTT. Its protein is CASSIGHTNQPQHF. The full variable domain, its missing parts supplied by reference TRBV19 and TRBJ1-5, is DGGITQSPKYLFRKEGQNVTLSCEQNLNHDAMYWYRQDPGQGLRLIYYSQIVNDFQKGDIAEGYSVSREKKESFPLTVTSAQKNPTAFYLCASSIGHTNQPQHFGDGTRLSIL.

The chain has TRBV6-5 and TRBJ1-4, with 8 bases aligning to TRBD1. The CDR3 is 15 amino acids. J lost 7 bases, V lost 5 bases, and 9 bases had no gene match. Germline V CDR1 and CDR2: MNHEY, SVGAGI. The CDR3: CASSRTGHDGEKLFF. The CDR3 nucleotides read TGTGCCAGCAGTCGGACAGGGCATGACGGTGAAAAACTGTTTTTT.

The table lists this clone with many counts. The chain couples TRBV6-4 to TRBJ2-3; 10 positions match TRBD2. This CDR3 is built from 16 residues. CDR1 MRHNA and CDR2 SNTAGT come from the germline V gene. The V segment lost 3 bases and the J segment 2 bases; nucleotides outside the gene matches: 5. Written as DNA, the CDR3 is TGTGCCAGCAGTGAGGGGAGCGGGGGGGCCACAGATACGCAGTATTTT. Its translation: CASSEGSGGATDTQYF.

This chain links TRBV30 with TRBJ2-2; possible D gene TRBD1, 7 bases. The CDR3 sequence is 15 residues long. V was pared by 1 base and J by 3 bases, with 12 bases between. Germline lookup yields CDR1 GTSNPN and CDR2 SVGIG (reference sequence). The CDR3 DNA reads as TGTGCCTGGAGTGCAGTCAGGGGGGACACCGGGGAGCTGTTTTTT. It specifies CAWSAVRGDTGELFF.

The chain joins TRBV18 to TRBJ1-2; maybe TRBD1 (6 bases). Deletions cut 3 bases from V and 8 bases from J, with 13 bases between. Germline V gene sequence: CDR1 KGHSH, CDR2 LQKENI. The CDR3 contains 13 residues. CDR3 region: CASSPDSSLGYTF. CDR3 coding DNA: TGTGCCAGCTCACCGGACAGCTCTTTAGGCTACACCTTC.

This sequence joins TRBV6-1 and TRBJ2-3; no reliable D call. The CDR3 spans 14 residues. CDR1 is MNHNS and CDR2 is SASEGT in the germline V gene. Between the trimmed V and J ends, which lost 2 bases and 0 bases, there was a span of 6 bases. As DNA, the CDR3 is TGTGCCAGCAGTGAACGAACTAGCACAGATACGCAGTATTTT. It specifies CASSERTSTDTQYF.

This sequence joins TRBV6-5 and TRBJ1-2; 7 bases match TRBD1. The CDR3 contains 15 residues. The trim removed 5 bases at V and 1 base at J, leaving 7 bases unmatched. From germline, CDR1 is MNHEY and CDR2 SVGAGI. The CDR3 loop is CASSTTTGINYGYTF. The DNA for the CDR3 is TGTGCCAGCAGTACCACGACAGGGATTAACTATGGCTACACCTTC.

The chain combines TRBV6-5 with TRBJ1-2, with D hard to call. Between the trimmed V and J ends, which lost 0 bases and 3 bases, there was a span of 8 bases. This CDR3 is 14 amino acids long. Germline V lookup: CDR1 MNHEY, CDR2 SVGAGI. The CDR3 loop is CASSYSLFDYGYTF. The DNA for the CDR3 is TGTGCCAGCAGTTACTCCCTTTTTGACTATGGCTACACCTTC.

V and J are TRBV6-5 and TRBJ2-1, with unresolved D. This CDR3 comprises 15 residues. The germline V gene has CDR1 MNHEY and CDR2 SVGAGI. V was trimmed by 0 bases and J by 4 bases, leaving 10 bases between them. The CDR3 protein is CASSYSAHRYNEQFF. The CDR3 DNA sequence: TGTGCCAGCAGTTACTCGGCACACCGATACAATGAGCAGTTCTTC.

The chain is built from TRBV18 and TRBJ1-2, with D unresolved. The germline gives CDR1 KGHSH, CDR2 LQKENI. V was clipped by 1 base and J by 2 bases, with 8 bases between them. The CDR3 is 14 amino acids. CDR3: CASSPRGQNYGYTF. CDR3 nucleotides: TGTGCCAGCTCACCACGCGGGCAGAACTATGGCTACACCTTC.